What follows are 30 T cell receptor beta chains derived from one specimen sequenced in a study of Ad26.COV2.S vaccination and SARS-CoV-2 variants. This sample's treatment: 15 to 20 received Ad26.COV2.S at low or high dose, single or two shots; five or six received placebo; per-sample allocation not given. Collection of samples fell on day 63 after the first vaccine or placebo injection. Sequenced by immunoSEQ multiplex PCR; TCRdb stores in-frame clones only, minus some. The data contain 350,000 to 400,000 clones, less than 90% of them singletons. Material: peripheral blood, obtained in a trial of Ad26.COV2.S vaccine versus placebo. Every receptor here comes from a person aged 18 to 59 who received the Ad26.COV2.S COVID-19 vaccine or a placebo.

This clone was found once. The chain is built from TRBV5-4 and TRBJ1-6, with D hard to call. The CDR3 totals 17 residues. Germline CDR1 SGHNT, CDR2 YYREEE (reference sequence). V was shortened by 1 base and J by 9 bases, with 20 bases between the two germline ends. Here the CDR3 DNA reads TGTGCCAGCAGCTTGACCCGAGGCGGTTCTCCTTTTTCACCCCTCCACTTT. Encoded protein: CASSLTRGGSPFSPLHF.

The sample holds a few counts of this clone. This chain joins TRBV20-1 and TRBJ2-7; a possible D gene is TRBD1 (6 bases). Germline V CDR1 and CDR2: DFQATT, SNEGSKA (reference sequence). The CDR3 is 11 amino acids. Trimming removed 3 bases from V and 10 bases from J, with 13 bases in between. The CDR3 is CSASRGTDQYF. The CDR3 DNA follows: TGCAGTGCTAGTAGGGGGACGGACCAGTACTTC.

The V gene is TRBV25-1, the J gene TRBJ1-6; TRBD1 agrees at 7 bases. Germline assignment: CDR1 MGHDK and CDR2 SYGVNS. CDR3 length: 14 residues. The V gene end was trimmed by 6 bases and the J gene end by 7 bases; junction bases not matched to a gene: 6. As DNA, the CDR3 is TGTGCCAGCAGCCCCACAGGGGTAAATTCACCCCTCCACTTT. Translating it yields CASSPTGVNSPLHF.

The chain combines TRBV9 with TRBJ1-1, with D unresolved. The CDR3 totals 14 residues. Trimming stripped 4 bases from V and 2 bases from J, with 12 bases between. Germline CDR1 is SGDLS and CDR2 is YYNGEE. CDR3 DNA sequence: TGTGCCAGCAGCCCAGTCCCCCATAACACTGAAGCTTTCTTT. Translation gives CASSPVPHNTEAFF.

CDR3 DNA sequence: TGTGCCAGCAGTGAAACGGGGGGACTCCTGCAGTTCTTC. Translation: CASSETGGLLQFF. The chain has TRBV6-1 and TRBJ2-1, with 7 positions matching TRBD2. Germline CDR1 is MNHNS and CDR2 is SASEGT. V lost 2 bases to trimming and J lost 12 bases; unmatched junction nucleotides: 7. This CDR3 region has 13 residues.

The CDR3 is CASSTMTGSAFF. The CDR3 region has the DNA TGTGCCAGCAGTACCATGACAGGGAGTGCTTTCTTT. The chain is built from TRBV6-6 and TRBJ1-1; 7 bases are shared with TRBD1. CDR3 length: 12 amino acids. The germline V gene encodes CDR1 MNHNY and CDR2 SVGAGI (reference sequence). The trim removed 5 bases at V and 11 bases at J, leaving 8 bases unmatched.

V and J are TRBV24-1 and TRBJ1-3; D is unresolved. Germline V gene data show CDR1 as KGHDR and CDR2 as SFDVKD. The length of the CDR3 is 15 residues. V lost 0 bases and J 4 bases, leaving 9 bases between the germline ends. The CDR3: CATSDLEDRGNTIYF. The CDR3 DNA is TGTGCCACCAGTGATTTGGAAGATAGGGGAAACACCATATATTTT.

The chain couples TRBV12-3 or TRBV12-4 to TRBJ1-1; D gene unclear. Trimming took 6 bases from V and 2 from J, leaving 10 bases between them. This CDR3 comprises 13 residues. This CDR3 reads CASRHNINTEAFF. Written as DNA, the CDR3 is TGTGCCAGCAGACACAACATAAACACTGAAGCTTTCTTT.

The chain is built from TRBV9 and TRBJ1-1; TRBD1 might be the D (5 bases). Germline assignment: CDR1 SGDLS and CDR2 YYNGEE. Trimming took off 0 bases at V and 4 bases at J, with 10 bases between the two ends. This CDR3 has 14 amino acids. CDR3 DNA sequence: TGTGCCAGCAGCGTAGGGGGGATAGCCACTGAAGCTTTCTTT. It yields the protein CASSVGGIATEAFF. The full variable domain, its missing parts supplied by reference TRBV9 and TRBJ1-1, is DSGVTQTPKHLITATGQRVTLRCSPRSGDLSVYWYQQSLDQGLQFLIQYYNGEERAKGNILERFSAQQFPDLHSELNLSSLELGDSALYFCASSVGGIATEAFFGQGTRLTVV.

This clone came up once. The rearrangement joins TRBV27 to TRBJ1-5, with 8 nucleotides matching TRBD1. Germline V gives CDR1 MNHEY, CDR2 SMNVEV (reference sequence). The V gene end was trimmed by 5 bases and the J gene end by 7 bases; junction bases not matched to a gene: 10. The CDR3 has 15 residues. CDR3 nucleotides: TGTGCCAGCAGTATGGGGACAGGTTTATGGCAGCCCCAGCATTTT. Amino acids: CASSMGTGLWQPQHF.

This clone was counted a single time. This chain uses TRBV5-6 with TRBJ2-2; TRBD1 aligns across 8 bases. V lost 5 bases and J lost 1; bases outside the gene matches: 16. CDR3 size: 19 residues. Germline V gene lookup returns CDR1 SGHDT and CDR2 YYEEEE. CDR3 residues: CASSKDRVGRRWNTGELFF. The CDR3 DNA reads as TGTGCCAGCAGTAAGGACAGGGTCGGTAGAAGGTGGAACACCGGGGAGCTGTTTTTT.

The rearrangement joins TRBV11-3 to TRBJ1-1; D is ambiguous. This CDR3 has 14 amino acids. V lost 3 bases and J lost 1, with 9 bases in between. Germline CDR1 and CDR2: SGHNT and YENEEA. The CDR3 nucleotides are TGTGCCAGCAGCTTGAGACACACGAACACTGAAGCTTTCTTT. Translated, it gives CASSLRHTNTEAFF.

This clone was observed once. The gene calls are TRBV27 and TRBJ2-1; D may be TRBD1 or TRBD2 (6 bases each). V lost 3 bases, J lost 7 bases, and 16 bases lay in between. CDR1 and CDR2 (germline): MNHEY, SMNVEV (reference sequence). This CDR3 is built from 15 residues. This CDR3 reads CASSFNGGRGNEQFF. In DNA form, the CDR3 reads TGTGCCAGCAGTTTTAATGGGGGCCGGGGGAATGAGCAGTTCTTC.

The chain is built from TRBV11-1 and TRBJ2-1; possibly TRBD1 or TRBD2 for D (5 bases each). Germline V CDR1 and CDR2: SGHAT, FQDESV (reference sequence). This CDR3 is built from 13 residues. Trimming removed 4 bases at V and 10 bases at J, with 14 bases between. CDR3 DNA sequence: TGTGCCAGCAGCTCCCGGGGCCAAGGAGAGCAGTTCTTC. Protein product: CASSSRGQGEQFF.

The CDR3 DNA follows: TGCAGCGTTGTTGGAGGACAGGGGGTTAACTATGGCTACACCTTC. Encoded protein: CSVVGGQGVNYGYTF. This sequence joins TRBV29-1 and TRBJ1-2; 10 bases map to TRBD1. CDR3 length: 15 amino acids. CDR1 and CDR2 from the germline V gene are SQVTM and ANQGSEA. Trimming removed 4 bases from V and 1 base from J; junction bases left unmatched: 6.

The J gene is TRBJ2-3, the V gene TRBV19; TRBD1 aligns across 7 bases. The germline V gene has CDR1 LNHDA and CDR2 SQIVND (reference sequence). The CDR3 is made up of 15 amino acids. The ends lost 6 bases at V and 7 bases at J; junction bases unmatched: 13. Here the CDR3 DNA reads TGTGCCAGTAGCACTCCGGGACAGCGAACGTATACGCAGTATTTT. Translated, it gives CASSTPGQRTYTQYF. Full variable domain (outside the CDR3, taken from reference TRBV19 and TRBJ2-3): DGGITQSPKYLFRKEGQNVTLSCEQNLNHDAMYWYRQDPGQGLRLIYYSQIVNDFQKGDIAEGYSVSREKKESFPLTVTSAQKNPTAFYLCASSTPGQRTYTQYFGPGTRLTVL.

The rearrangement uses TRBV7-8 and TRBJ2-7, with D hard to call. The CDR3 sequence is 14 residues long. The V end was cut by 1 base, the J end by 5 bases, with 12 bases between. CDR1 SGHVS and CDR2 FQNEAQ come from the germline V gene. The CDR3 region is CASSLGTTGNEQYF. CDR3 DNA sequence: TGTGCCAGCAGCTTAGGTACAACCGGCAACGAGCAGTACTTC.

The rearrangement uses TRBV9 and TRBJ1-1; TRBD1 is a possible D gene (5 bases). Germline V CDR1 and CDR2: SGDLS, YYNGEE. With 0 bases removed from V and 7 bases from J, the gap between germline ends came to 10 bases. The CDR3 consists of 13 residues. This CDR3 is CASSVARGDEAFF. CDR3 sequence (DNA): TGTGCCAGCAGCGTAGCAAGGGGAGATGAAGCTTTCTTT.

This clone occurred a few times. The genes are TRBV27 and TRBJ1-2; 10 nucleotides agree with TRBD1. The CDR3 consists of 14 residues. J gave up 10 bases and V 5 bases, and 10 bases lay outside the gene matches. Germline CDR1 reads MNHEY; CDR2 reads SMNVEV (reference sequence). The DNA of the CDR3 is TGTGCCAGCAGTGCCCTCGGGACAGGGGCACTCTACACCTTC. Its protein product is CASSALGTGALYTF.

The count of this clone is one. The chain recombines TRBV27 with TRBJ2-5; a weak D match, TRBD1 (5 bases). The V end was cut by 3 bases, the J end by 6 bases, with 20 bases between. The CDR3 is made up of 16 amino acids. Germline values: CDR1 MNHEY, CDR2 SMNVEV (reference sequence). The CDR3, as DNA: TGTGCCAGCAGTTTGGCGTCAGGGTCACCCCTACAGACCCAGTACTTC. Translation: CASSLASGSPLQTQYF.

The chain is built from TRBV9 and TRBJ2-1; D gene ambiguous. The CDR3 has 15 amino acids. The V end lost 0 bases, the J end lost 2 bases, and 9 bases lay between the germline ends. From germline, CDR1 is SGDLS and CDR2 YYNGEE. CDR3 amino acids: CASSVDSAPYNEQFF. CDR3 nucleotides: TGTGCCAGCAGCGTAGATAGTGCCCCCTACAATGAGCAGTTCTTC.

The DNA of the CDR3 is TGTGCCAGCAGCCAGCAAGTAGCGGATACGCAGTATTTT. It specifies CASSQQVADTQYF. The rearrangement uses TRBV3-1 (or the pseudogene TRBV3-2) and TRBJ2-3; D perhaps matches TRBD2 (5 bases). The V end was cut by 3 bases, the J end by 6 bases, with 10 bases between. Germline lookup yields CDR1 LGHDT and CDR2 YNNKEL (reference sequence). CDR3 length: 13 residues.

The rearrangement joins TRBV2 to TRBJ2-3; a weak D match, TRBD2 (6 bases). V was trimmed by 7 bases and J by 1 base, leaving 15 bases between them. There are 15 residues in the CDR3. Germline assignment: CDR1 SNHLY and CDR2 FYNNEI. The CDR3, as DNA: TGTGCCAGCACCACACCGGGACTCGGCACAGATACGCAGTATTTT. Translation: CASTTPGLGTDTQYF.

V and J are TRBV9 and TRBJ2-1; perhaps TRBD2 as D (6 bases). V lost 4 bases and J 5 bases, leaving 16 bases between the germline ends. Germline V gives CDR1 SGDLS, CDR2 YYNGEE. The CDR3 length is 15 residues. CDR3 DNA sequence: TGTGCCAGCAGCATGGGAGGAAGCTCTAACAATGAGCAGTTCTTC. It specifies CASSMGGSSNNEQFF.

The genes are TRBV4-1 and TRBJ2-1; D perhaps matches TRBD1 (5 bases). Per germline, CDR1 MGHRA and CDR2 YSYEKL. This CDR3 region has 15 residues. Trimming shortened V by 3 bases and J by 4 bases, and 13 bases separated the two germline ends. The chain's CDR3 is CASSHRTYEYNEQFF. CDR3 nucleotide sequence: TGCGCCAGCAGCCATAGGACATACGAATACAATGAGCAGTTCTTC.

This clone was seen a handful of times. The chain carries TRBV7-6 and TRBJ2-7; the D gene is possibly TRBD2 (6 bases). The CDR3 sequence is 15 residues long. The V end was cut by 1 base, the J end by 5 bases, with 15 bases between. Germline assignment: CDR1 SGHVS and CDR2 FNYEAQ. The CDR3 is CASSLVGDSPDEQYF. The CDR3 nucleotides are TGTGCCAGCAGCTTAGTGGGGGACTCCCCGGACGAGCAGTACTTC.

The CDR3 bases are TGCGCCAGCAGCCAGTATCCGACAGAGCAGTACTTC. Translating gives CASSQYPTEQYF. The chain links TRBV4-1 to TRBJ2-7; D gene uncertain. V lost 3 bases, J lost 7 bases, and 10 bases lay in between. CDR3 length: 12 residues. The germline CDR1 and CDR2 sequences are MGHRA and YSYEKL.

V and J are TRBV4-2 and TRBJ2-1; 8 bases match TRBD2. V gave up 1 base and J gave up 5 bases; unmatched junction bases: 10. The CDR3 length is 17 residues. Germline CDR1 is LGHNA and CDR2 is YNFKEQ. In nucleotides, the CDR3 is TGTGCCAGCAGCCAAGTCTCCCGTCGGACTAGCAACAATGAGCAGTTCTTC. Its protein product is CASSQVSRRTSNNEQFF.

In DNA form, the CDR3 reads TGTGCCAGCAGCTTGGGCGGACTGCGCTCTGGAAACACCATATATTTT. This gives the protein CASSLGGLRSGNTIYF. The gene calls are TRBV5-5 and TRBJ1-3; D gene uncertain. The CDR3 contains 16 residues. V gave up 0 bases and J gave up 0 bases, with 10 bases separating them. CDR1 SGHKS and CDR2 YYEKEE come from the germline V gene (reference sequence).

This chain uses TRBV5-1 with TRBJ2-7; TRBD2 aligns across 11 bases. The CDR3 is 15 residues long. Germline assignment: CDR1 SGHRS and CDR2 YFSETQ. The junction had 1 base not matched to a gene; V was cut back by 2 bases and J by 0 bases. The CDR3 nucleotides are TGCGCCAGCAGCTTCCTAGCGGGGGGCTCCTACGAGCAGTACTTC. Protein product: CASSFLAGGSYEQYF.